This is a list of T cell receptor beta chains from one sample in a study of CD4 T cells in relation to SARS-CoV-2 and coronaviruses. The assay was immunoSEQ multiplex PCR, and TCRdb's table has in-frame clones only and misses some. The repertoire holds approximately 30,000 clones, with 70% to 80% as singletons. The antigens for these receptors are not known. Sequenced sample: CD4+ T cells from PBMCs, cultured in vitro. These receptors all stem from a human donor in good health. The CDR3 runs from the conserved cysteine through the conserved F or W. The D gene is left open where the match is weak. Some rows have no size entry. The others give once, few or many, or a class for an expanded clone.

TRBV2	TRBJ2-5	NA	NA	CASRVRETQYF	TGTGCCAGCCGGGTTAGGGAGACCCAGTACTTC
TRBV2	TRBJ1-2	NA	TRBD1	CASRAGQDYGYTF	TGTGCCAGCAGGGCGGGACAGGACTATGGCTACACCTTC
TRBV19	TRBJ1-5	NA	TRBD1	CASSSAGGGGSNQPQHF	TGTGCCAGTAGTAGTGCAGGGGGAGGAGGTAGCAATCAGCCCCAGCATTTT
TRBV18	TRBJ2-6	NA	TRBD1	CASFSPVTGGQGANVLTF	TGTGCCAGCTTCTCACCAGTGACAGGGGGGCAAGGGGCCAACGTCCTGACTTTC
TRBV3-1/TRBV3-2	TRBJ1-1	NA	NA	CASSQDGGAFF	TGTGCCAGCAGCCAAGATGGCGGAGCTTTCTTT
TRBV7-2	TRBJ2-7	NA	NA	CASSLVGGTDYEQYF	TGTGCCAGCAGCTTAGTAGGAGGAACCGACTACGAGCAGTACTTC
TRBV27	TRBJ2-7	few	TRBD2	CASSLSVGTSGSGEQYF	TGTGCCAGCAGTTTATCGGTGGGGACTAGCGGGAGCGGTGAGCAGTACTTC
TRBV7-7	TRBJ2-5	few	NA	CASSPQGGRQETQYF	TGTGCCAGCAGCCCACAAGGAGGGCGCCAAGAGACCCAGTACTTC
TRBV7-2	TRBJ1-6	NA	TRBD1	CASSLVGAGQGNSPLHF	TGTGCCAGCAGCTTGGTAGGAGCGGGACAGGGGAATTCACCCCTCCACTTT
TRBV29-1	TRBJ1-1	NA	TRBD1	CSFSGGGGTEAFF	TGCAGCTTCTCAGGGGGAGGCGGCACTGAAGCTTTCTTT
TRBV4-3	TRBJ2-7	few	NA	CASSQDRAYYEQYF	TGCGCCAGCAGCCAAGATCGGGCGTACTACGAGCAGTACTTC
TRBV9	TRBJ2-2	few	NA	CASSVALIEGTGELFF	TGTGCCAGCAGCGTAGCTTTGATCGAGGGCACCGGGGAGCTGTTTTTT
TRBV9	TRBJ2-6	NA	NA	CASSVSGSWDVLTF	TGTGCCAGCAGCGTATCGGGGAGTTGGGACGTCCTGACTTTC
TRBV7-2	TRBJ2-3	NA	NA	CASSRSGTGTDTQYF	TGTGCCAGCAGCCGGAGCGGGACAGGCACAGATACGCAGTATTTT
TRBV7-3	TRBJ2-5	once	NA	CASSLKTQYF	TGTGCCAGCAGCTTAAAGACCCAGTACTTC
TRBV5-4	TRBJ2-7	NA	TRBD2	CASSPPPTSGIYEQYF	TGTGCCAGCAGCCCGCCCCCGACTAGCGGGATTTACGAGCAGTACTTC
TRBV14	TRBJ2-3	NA	NA	CASSQSMLARRDTQYF	TGTGCCAGCAGCCAAAGTATGCTAGCGAGACGGGATACGCAGTATTTT
TRBV7-9	TRBJ1-1	NA	NA	CASSSGSLNTEAFF	TGTGCCAGCAGCTCTGGGAGTTTGAACACTGAAGCTTTCTTT
TRBV4-3	TRBJ2-7	NA	TRBD2	CASSQASGLAGSEQYF	TGCGCCAGCAGCCAAGCCTCTGGGCTAGCGGGATCCGAGCAGTACTTC
TRBV20-1	TRBJ2-1	NA	TRBD2	CSASGTSGTLYNEQFF	TGCAGTGCTAGTGGGACTAGCGGGACTCTCTACAATGAGCAGTTCTTC
TRBV6-5	TRBJ1-4	NA	TRBD1	CASSPGTGHNEKLFF	TGTGCCAGCAGTCCCGGGACAGGCCATAATGAAAAACTGTTTTTT
TRBV19	TRBJ2-1	NA	NA	CASSIPSGVNEQFF	TGTGCCAGTAGTATACCATCTGGCGTCAATGAGCAGTTCTTC
TRBV7-2	TRBJ1-2	NA	TRBD1	CASSRPGGGYGYTF	TGTGCCAGCAGCCGCCCAGGGGGGGGCTATGGCTACACCTTC
TRBV10-3	TRBJ1-2	once	NA	CAISEGGFLFGYTF	TGTGCCATCAGTGAAGGCGGTTTTTTATTTGGCTACACCTTC
TRBV4-3	TRBJ2-1	NA	NA	CASSQEGGSLYNEQFF	TGCGCCAGCAGCCAAGAGGGCGGGTCCCTCTACAATGAGCAGTTCTTC
TRBV5-1	TRBJ2-7	once	TRBD1	CASSGGQGLPREQYF	TGCGCCAGCAGCGGGGGACAGGGCCTGCCTCGGGAGCAGTACTTC
TRBV7-6	TRBJ2-3	NA	TRBD2	CASSETSGYTDTQYF	TGTGCCAGCAGCGAGACTAGCGGGTACACAGATACGCAGTATTTT
TRBV19	TRBJ2-3	NA	NA	CASTPDRTDTQYF	TGTGCCAGTACCCCCGACAGAACAGATACGCAGTATTTT
TRBV2	TRBJ1-5	NA	NA	CALSQDNQPQHF	TGTGCCCTATCACAGGATAATCAGCCCCAGCATTTT
TRBV11-2	TRBJ1-6	NA	TRBD1	CASSLVDRGGGSPLHF	TGTGCCAGCAGCTTAGTAGACAGGGGCGGTGGTTCACCCCTCCACTTT
TRBV11-2	TRBJ2-1	NA	NA	CASSLDGRNYNEQFF	TGTGCCAGCAGCTTAGATGGCAGGAATTACAATGAGCAGTTCTTC
TRBV9	TRBJ2-7	NA	TRBD2	CASSGSGSSYEQYF	TGTGCCAGCAGCGGTAGCGGGTCCTCCTACGAGCAGTACTTC
TRBV7-9	TRBJ2-2	NA	TRBD2	CASSLALLAGRSTGELFF	TGTGCCAGCAGCTTAGCGCTACTAGCGGGAAGATCCACCGGGGAGCTGTTTTTT
TRBV2	TRBJ1-1	NA	TRBD1	CASSYRTGGNTEAFF	TGTGCCAGCAGTTACAGGACAGGGGGAAACACTGAAGCTTTCTTT
TRBV29-1	TRBJ2-1	NA	TRBD2	CSVGTSENFYNEQFF	TGCAGCGTAGGGACTAGCGAGAATTTTTACAATGAGCAGTTCTTC
TRBV5-1	TRBJ1-1	NA	NA	CASSAPGPTLNTEAFF	TGCGCCAGCAGCGCCCCGGGACCGACTCTGAACACTGAAGCTTTCTTT
TRBV18	TRBJ1-3	NA	NA	CASSRDLTGNTIYF	TGTGCCAGCTCACGGGACTTAACTGGAAACACCATATATTTT
TRBV5-4	TRBJ1-5	once	NA	CASSLDVNQPQHF	TGTGCCAGCAGCTTGGATGTCAATCAGCCCCAGCATTTT
TRBV6-2/TRBV6-3	TRBJ2-3	NA	TRBD2	CASSYSPSGRDTQYF	TGTGCCAGCAGTTACTCGCCCAGCGGGAGGGATACGCAGTATTTT